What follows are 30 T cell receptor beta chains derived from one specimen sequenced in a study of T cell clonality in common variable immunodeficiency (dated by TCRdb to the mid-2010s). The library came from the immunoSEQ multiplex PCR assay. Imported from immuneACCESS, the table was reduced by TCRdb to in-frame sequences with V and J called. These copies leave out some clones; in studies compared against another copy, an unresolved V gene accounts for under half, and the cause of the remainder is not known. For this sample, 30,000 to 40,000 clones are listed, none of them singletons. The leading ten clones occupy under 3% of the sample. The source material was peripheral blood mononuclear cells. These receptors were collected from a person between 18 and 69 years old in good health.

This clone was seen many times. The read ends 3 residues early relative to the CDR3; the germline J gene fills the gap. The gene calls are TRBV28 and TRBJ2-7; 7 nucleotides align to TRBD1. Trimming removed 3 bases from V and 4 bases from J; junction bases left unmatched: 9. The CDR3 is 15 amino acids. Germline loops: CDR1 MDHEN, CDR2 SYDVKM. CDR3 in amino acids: CASSLERDSLYEQYF. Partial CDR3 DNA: TGTGCCAGCAGTTTGGAACGGGACAGCTTATACGAG.

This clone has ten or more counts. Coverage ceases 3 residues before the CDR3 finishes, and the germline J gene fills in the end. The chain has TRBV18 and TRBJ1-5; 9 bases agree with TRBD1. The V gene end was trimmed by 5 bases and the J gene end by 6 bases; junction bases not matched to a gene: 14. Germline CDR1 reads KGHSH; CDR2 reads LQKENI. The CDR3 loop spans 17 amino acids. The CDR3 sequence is CASSMTGGSPGGQPQHF. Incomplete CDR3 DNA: TGTGCCAGCTCAATGACAGGGGGGTCCCCAGGTGGTCAGCCC.

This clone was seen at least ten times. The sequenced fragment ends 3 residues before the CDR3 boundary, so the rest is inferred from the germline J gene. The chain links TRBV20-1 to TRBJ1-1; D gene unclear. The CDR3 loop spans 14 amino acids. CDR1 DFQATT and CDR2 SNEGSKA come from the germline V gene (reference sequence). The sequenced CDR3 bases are TGCAGTGCTATTCCCTCGGGGAGGGAAAGACGG. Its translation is CSAIPSGRERR. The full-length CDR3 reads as CSAIPSGRERRAFF.

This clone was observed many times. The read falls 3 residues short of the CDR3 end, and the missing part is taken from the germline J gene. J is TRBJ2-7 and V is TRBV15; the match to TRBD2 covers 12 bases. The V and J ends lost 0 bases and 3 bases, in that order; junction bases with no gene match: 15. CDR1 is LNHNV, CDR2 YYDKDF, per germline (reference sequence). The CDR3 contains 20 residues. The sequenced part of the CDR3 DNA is TGTGCCACCAGCAGAGAATCTAGCGGGAGGGTATCTCGGGCGGGCTACGAG. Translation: CATSRESSGRVSRAGYE. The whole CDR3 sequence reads CATSRESSGRVSRAGYEQYF.

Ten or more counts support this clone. CDR3 region: CASSEGQSSYEQYF. The CDR3 DNA, read in part, is TGTGCCAGTAGTGAGGGCCAAAGCTCCTACGAG. V and J are TRBV19 and TRBJ2-7, with a tentative D call TRBD2 (5 bases). The read stops 3 residues short of the end of the CDR3; the missing end is completed from the germline J gene. The V gene's germline CDR1 is LNHDA and CDR2 SQIVND (reference sequence). The CDR3 is 14 amino acids. Trimming left V 5 bases short and J 0 bases short, with 11 bases between.

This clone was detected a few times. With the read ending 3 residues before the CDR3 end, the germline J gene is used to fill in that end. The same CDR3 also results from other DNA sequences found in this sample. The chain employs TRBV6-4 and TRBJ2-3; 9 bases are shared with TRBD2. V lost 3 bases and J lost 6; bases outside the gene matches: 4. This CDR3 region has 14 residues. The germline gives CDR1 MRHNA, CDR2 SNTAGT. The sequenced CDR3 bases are TGTGCCAGCAGTGATAGCGGGAGCGCGGATACG. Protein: CASSDSGSADT. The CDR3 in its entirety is CASSDSGSADTQYF.

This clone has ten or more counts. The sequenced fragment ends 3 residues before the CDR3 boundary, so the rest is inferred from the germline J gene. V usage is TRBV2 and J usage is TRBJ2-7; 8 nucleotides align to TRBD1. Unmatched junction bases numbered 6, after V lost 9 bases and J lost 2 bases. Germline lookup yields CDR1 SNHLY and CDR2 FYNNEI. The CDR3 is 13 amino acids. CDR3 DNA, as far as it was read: TGTGCCAGTTCCGGGACAGGCACCTACGAG. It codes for CASSGTGTYE. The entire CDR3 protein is CASSGTGTYEQYF.

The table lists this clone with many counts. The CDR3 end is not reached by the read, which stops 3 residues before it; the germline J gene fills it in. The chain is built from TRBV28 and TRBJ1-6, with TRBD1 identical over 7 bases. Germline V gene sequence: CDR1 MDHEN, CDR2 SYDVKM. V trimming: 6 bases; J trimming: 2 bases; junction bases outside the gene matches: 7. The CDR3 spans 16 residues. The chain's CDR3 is CASSPGGPAYNSPLHF. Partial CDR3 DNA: TGTGCCAGCAGCCCAGGGGGGCCGGCCTATAATTCACCC.

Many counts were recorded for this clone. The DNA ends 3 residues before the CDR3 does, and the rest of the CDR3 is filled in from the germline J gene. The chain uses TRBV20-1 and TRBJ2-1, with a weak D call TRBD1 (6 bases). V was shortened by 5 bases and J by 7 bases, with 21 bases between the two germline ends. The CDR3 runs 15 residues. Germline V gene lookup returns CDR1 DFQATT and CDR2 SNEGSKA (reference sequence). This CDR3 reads CSAHGQTVVQNEQFF. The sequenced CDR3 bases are TGCAGTGCTCACGGACAGACAGTAGTCCAGAATGAG.

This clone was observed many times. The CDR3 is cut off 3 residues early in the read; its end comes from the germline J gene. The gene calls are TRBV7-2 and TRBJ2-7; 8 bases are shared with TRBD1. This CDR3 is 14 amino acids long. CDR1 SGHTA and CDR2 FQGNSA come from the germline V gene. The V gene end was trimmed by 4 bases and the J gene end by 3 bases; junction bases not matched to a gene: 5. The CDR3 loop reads CASSSHRGNYEQYF. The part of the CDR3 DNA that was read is TGTGCCAGCAGCTCCCACAGGGGGAACTACGAG.

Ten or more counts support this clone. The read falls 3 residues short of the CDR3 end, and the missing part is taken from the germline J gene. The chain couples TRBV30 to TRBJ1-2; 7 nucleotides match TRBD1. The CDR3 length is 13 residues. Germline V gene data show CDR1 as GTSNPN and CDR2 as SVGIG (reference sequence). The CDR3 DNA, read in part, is TGTGCCTGGAGCCTAACAGGGGCTGGGGGC. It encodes CAWSLTGAGG. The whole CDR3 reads CAWSLTGAGGYTF.

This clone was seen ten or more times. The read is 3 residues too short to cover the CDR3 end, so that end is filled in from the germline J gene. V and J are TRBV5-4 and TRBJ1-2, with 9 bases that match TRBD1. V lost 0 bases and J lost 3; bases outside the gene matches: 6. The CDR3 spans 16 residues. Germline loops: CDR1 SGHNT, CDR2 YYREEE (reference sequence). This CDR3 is CASSLAGGQGDYGYTF. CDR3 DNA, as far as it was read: TGTGCCAGCAGCTTGGCCGGGGGACAGGGCGACTATGGC.

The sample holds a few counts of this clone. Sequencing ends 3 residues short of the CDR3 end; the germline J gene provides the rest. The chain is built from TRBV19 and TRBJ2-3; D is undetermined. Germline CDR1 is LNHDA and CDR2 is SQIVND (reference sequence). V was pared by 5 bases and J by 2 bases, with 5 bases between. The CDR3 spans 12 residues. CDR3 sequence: CASSSYTDTQYF. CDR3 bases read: TGTGCCAGTAGTTCCTACACAGATACG.

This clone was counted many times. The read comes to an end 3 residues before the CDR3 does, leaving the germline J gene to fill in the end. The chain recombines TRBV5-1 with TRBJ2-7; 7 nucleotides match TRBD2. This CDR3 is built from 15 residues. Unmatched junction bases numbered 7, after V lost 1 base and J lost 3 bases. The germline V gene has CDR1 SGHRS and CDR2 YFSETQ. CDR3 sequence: CASSLLAAEIYEQYF. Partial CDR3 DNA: TGCGCCAGCAGCTTGCTAGCGGCAGAAATCTACGAG.

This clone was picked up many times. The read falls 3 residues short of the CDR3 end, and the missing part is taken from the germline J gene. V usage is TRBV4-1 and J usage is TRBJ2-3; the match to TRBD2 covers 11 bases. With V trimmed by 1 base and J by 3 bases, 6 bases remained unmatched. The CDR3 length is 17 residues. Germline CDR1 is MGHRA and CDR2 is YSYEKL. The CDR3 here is CASSQVLLAGATDTQYF. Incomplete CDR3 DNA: TGCGCCAGCAGCCAAGTTTTACTAGCGGGAGCTACAGATACG.

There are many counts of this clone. The CDR3 loop reads CSATGGYGYTF. The sequenced CDR3 bases are TGCAGCGCCACAGGGGGATATGGC. This chain joins TRBV29-1 and TRBJ1-2; TRBD1 matches 8 bases. The read gets to within 3 residues of the CDR3 end, and the germline J gene fills in the rest. The CDR3 contains 11 residues. Trimming at V came to 7 bases and at J to 5 bases, leaving 3 bases not matched to a gene. Germline lookup yields CDR1 SQVTM and CDR2 ANQGSEA.

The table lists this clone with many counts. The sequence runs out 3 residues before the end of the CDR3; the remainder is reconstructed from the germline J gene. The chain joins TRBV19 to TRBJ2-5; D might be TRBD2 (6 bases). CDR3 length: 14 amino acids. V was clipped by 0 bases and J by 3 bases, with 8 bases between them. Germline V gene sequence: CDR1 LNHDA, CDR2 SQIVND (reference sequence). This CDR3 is CASSIDPGEETQYF. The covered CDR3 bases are TGTGCCAGTAGTATAGATCCGGGGGAAGAGACC.

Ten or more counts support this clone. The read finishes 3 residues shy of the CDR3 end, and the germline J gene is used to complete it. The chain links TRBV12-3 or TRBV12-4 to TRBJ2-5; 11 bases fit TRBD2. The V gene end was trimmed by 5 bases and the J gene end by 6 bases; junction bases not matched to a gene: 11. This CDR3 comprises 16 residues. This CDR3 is CASSLDSGRAIKTQYF. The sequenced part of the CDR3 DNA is TGTGCCAGCAGTCTCGATAGCGGGAGGGCCATAAAGACC.

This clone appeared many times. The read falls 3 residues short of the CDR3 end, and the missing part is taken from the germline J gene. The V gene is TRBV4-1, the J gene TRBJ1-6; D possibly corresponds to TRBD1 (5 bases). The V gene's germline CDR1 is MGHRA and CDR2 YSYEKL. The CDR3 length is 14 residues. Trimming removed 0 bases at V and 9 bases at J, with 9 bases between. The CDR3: CASSQEGGISPLHF. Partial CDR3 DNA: TGCGCCAGCAGCCAAGAGGGGGGTATTTCACCC.

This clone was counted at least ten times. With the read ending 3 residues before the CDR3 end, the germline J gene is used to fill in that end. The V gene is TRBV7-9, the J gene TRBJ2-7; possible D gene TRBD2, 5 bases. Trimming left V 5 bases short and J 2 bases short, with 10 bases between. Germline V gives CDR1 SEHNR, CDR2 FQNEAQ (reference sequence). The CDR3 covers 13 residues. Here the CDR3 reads CASSRTAAYEQYF. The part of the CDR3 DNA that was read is TGTGCCAGCAGCCGGACTGCAGCCTACGAG.

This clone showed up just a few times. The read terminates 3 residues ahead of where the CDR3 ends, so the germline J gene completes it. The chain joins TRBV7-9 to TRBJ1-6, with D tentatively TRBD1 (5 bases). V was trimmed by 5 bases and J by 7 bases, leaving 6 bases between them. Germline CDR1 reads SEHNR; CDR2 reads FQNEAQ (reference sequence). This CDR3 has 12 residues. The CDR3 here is CASSPGNSPLHF. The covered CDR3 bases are TGTGCCAGCAGCCCAGGGAATTCACCC.

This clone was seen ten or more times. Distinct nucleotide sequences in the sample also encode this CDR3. The sequenced part of the CDR3 DNA is TGCAGTGCTAGAGTTCCAGGGAGCGACACCGGGGAG. It encodes CSARVPGSDTGE. The CDR3 as a whole reads CSARVPGSDTGELFF. The V and J genes are TRBV20-1 and TRBJ2-2, with D perhaps being TRBD1 or TRBD2 (5 bases each). Coverage ceases 3 residues before the CDR3 finishes, and the germline J gene fills in the end. CDR1 DFQATT and CDR2 SNEGSKA come from the germline V gene (reference sequence). Trimming removed 1 base at V and 3 bases at J, with 12 bases between. This CDR3 spans 15 amino acids.

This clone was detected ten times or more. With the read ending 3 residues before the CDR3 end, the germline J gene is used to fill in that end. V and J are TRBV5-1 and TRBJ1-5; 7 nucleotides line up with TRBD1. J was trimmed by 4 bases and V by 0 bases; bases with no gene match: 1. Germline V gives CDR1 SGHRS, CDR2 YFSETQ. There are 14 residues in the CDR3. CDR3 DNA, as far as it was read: TGCGCCAGCAGCTTGGGGGACAGAAATCAGCCC. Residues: CASSLGDRNQP. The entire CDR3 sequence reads CASSLGDRNQPQHF. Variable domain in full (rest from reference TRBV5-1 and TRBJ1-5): KAGVTQTPRYLIKTRGQQVTLSCSPISGHRSVSWYQQTPGQGLQFLFEYFSETQRNKGNFPGRFSGRQFSNSRSEMNVSTLELGDSALYLCASSLGDRNQPQHFGDGTRLSIL.

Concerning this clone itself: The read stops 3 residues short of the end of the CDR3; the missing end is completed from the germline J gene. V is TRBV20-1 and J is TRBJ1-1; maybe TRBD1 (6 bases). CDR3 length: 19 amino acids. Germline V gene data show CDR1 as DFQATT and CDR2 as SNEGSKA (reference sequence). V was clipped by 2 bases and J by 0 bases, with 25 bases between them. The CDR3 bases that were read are TGCAGTGCTAGAATCAGCCCGGGACACGAGCGCGCGGTGAACACTGAA. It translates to CSARISPGHERAVNTE. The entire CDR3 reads CSARISPGHERAVNTEAFF.

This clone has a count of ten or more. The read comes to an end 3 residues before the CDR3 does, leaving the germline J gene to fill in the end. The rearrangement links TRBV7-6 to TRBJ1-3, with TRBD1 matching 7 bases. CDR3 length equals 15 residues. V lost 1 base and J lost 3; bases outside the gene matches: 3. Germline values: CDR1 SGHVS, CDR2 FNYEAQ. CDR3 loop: CASSLVGTVGNTIYF. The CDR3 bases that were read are TGTGCCAGCAGCTTAGTTGGGACAGTTGGAAACACC.

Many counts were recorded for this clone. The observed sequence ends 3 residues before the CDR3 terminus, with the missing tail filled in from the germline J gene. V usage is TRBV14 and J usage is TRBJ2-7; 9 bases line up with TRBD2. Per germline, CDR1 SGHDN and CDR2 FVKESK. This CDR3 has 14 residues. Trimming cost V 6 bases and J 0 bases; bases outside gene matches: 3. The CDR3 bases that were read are TGTGCCAGCAGGCCTAGCGGGAACTCCTACGAG. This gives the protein CASRPSGNSYE. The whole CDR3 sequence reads CASRPSGNSYEQYF. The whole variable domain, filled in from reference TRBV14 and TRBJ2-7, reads EAGVTQFPSHSVIEKGQTVTLRCDPISGHDNLYWYRRVMGKEIKFLLHFVKESKQDESGMPNNRFLAERTGGTYSTLKVQPAELEDSGVYFCASRPSGNSYEQYFGPGTRLTVT.

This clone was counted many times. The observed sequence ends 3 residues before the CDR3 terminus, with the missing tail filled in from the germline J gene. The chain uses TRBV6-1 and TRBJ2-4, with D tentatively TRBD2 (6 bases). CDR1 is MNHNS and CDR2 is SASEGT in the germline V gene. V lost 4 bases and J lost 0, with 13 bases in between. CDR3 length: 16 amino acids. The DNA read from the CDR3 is TGTGCCAGCAGTGGAAAAGGGACTTCAGCCAAAAACATT. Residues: CASSGKGTSAKNI. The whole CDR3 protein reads CASSGKGTSAKNIQYF.

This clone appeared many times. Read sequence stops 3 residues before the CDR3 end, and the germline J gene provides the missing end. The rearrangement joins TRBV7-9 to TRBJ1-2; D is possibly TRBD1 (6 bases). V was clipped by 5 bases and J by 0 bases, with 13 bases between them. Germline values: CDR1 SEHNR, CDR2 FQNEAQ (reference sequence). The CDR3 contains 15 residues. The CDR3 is CASSPYREANYGYTF. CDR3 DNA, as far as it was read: TGTGCCAGCAGCCCCTACAGGGAAGCTAACTATGGC. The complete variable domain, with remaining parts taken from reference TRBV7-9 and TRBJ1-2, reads DTGVSQNPRHKITKRGQNVTFRCDPISEHNRLYWYRQTLGQGPEFLTYFQNEAQLEKSRLLSDRFSAERPKGSFSTLEIQRTEQGDSAMYLCASSPYREANYGYTFGSGTRLTVV.

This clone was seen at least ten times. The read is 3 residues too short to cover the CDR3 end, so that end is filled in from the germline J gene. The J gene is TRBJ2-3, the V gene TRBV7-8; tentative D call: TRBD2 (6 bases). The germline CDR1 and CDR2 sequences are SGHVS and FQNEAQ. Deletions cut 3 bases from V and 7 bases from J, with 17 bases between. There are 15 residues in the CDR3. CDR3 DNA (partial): TGTGCCAGCAGCTTCCCTAGCGCCGAGCGGTATACG. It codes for CASSFPSAERYT. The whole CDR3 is CASSFPSAERYTQYF. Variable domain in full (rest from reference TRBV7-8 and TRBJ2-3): GAGVSQSPRYKVAKRGQDVALRCDPISGHVSLFWYQQALGQGPEFLTYFQNEAQLDKSGLPSDRFFAERPEGSVSTLKIQRTQQEDSAVYLCASSFPSAERYTQYFGPGTRLTVL.

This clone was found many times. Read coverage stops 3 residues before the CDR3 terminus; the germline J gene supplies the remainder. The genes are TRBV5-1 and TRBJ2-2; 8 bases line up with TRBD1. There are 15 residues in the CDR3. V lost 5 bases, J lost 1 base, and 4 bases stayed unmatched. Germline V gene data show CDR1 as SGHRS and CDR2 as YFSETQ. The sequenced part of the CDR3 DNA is TGCGCCAGCAGACCCGGGACAGGGAACACCGGGGAG. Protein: CASRPGTGNTGE. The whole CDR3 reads CASRPGTGNTGELFF.